This entry describes one T cell receptor (beta chain). Clones were read by immunoSEQ multiplex PCR, and TCRdb kept only the in-frame ones, dropping some. The table records 200,000 or so clones, roughly 88% of them present only once. The data belong to a study of cytomegalovirus exposure and HLA in healthy donors. V lost 0 bases to trimming and J lost 0 bases, with 12 bases between them. Germline V CDR1 and CDR2: KGHSH, LQKENI. CDR3 length: 16 residues. The V and J genes are TRBV18 and TRBJ2-7; the D gene is possibly TRBD2 (6 bases). The receptor was isolated from a woman younger than 35 in good health and CMV-seronegative. The sequenced material came from PBMCs. The chain's CDR3 is CASSPPGLRSSYEQYF. The CDR3 DNA follows: TGTGCCAGCTCACCACCGGGACTCCGAAGCTCCTACGAGCAGTACTTC. Combining the CDR3 with reference TRBV18 and TRBJ2-7 gives the whole variable domain NAGVMQNPRHLVRRRGQEARLRCSPMKGHSHVYWYRQLPEEGLKFMVYLQKENIIDESGMPKERFSAEFPKEGPSILRIQQVVRGDSAAYFCASSPPGLRSSYEQYFGPGTRLTVT.